Described below is a single T cell receptor (beta chain) sequence and its context. TCRdb's copy holds only in-frame clones and misses some; the assay was immunoSEQ multiplex PCR. The sample has about 120,000 clones; around 96% are singletons. Germline V CDR1 and CDR2: LGHNA, YNFKEQ. The V segment lost 3 bases and the J segment 8 bases; nucleotides outside the gene matches: 13. The CDR3 runs to 16 residues. The data are from a study of control samples from healthy donors and cancer patients. Sequenced: blood. The chain carries TRBV4-2 and TRBJ2-4, with 7 nucleotides matching TRBD1. This sequence originates from a man younger than 40 in good health. The CDR3 reads CASSHPALGQGDIQYF. The DNA of the CDR3 is TGTGCCAGCAGCCACCCCGCTCTCGGGCAGGGGGACATTCAGTACTTC.